Listed below are T cell receptor beta chains from one sample, sequenced in a study of CD4 T cells in relation to SARS-CoV-2 and coronaviruses. These TCRs are of unknown antigen specificity. Libraries were prepared by immunoSEQ multiplex PCR; TCRdb keeps only in-frame clonotypes and omits some of them. The sample lists about 23,000 clones, around 67% occurring once. The sequenced sample consisted of CD4+ T cells from PBMCs, cultured in vitro. Every receptor here comes from a human donor in good health. Each CDR3 is given without its conserved first and last residue. Fields, in order: V gene, D gene, clone size, CDR3 protein. The D gene is left open where the match is weak. Clone size is not always given. Where it is, it says once, few, many or a class for expanded clones.

>TRBV2|.|few
ASSGTANTGELF
>TRBV27|.|.
ASSSTHTGSTNEKLF
>TRBV3-1/TRBV3-2|.|.
ASSQVSKEPYEQY
>TRBV5-6|TRBD2|.
ASSLGLAGGETQY
>TRBV10-1|TRBD2|.
ASSASTSGGYEQY
>TRBV3-1/TRBV3-2|TRBD2|.
ASSQDPSGTSGTPSYNEQF
>TRBV19|.|.
ASSIGLFNYGYT
>TRBV29-1|TRBD1|.
SVRQGTFNTGELF
>TRBV6-5|.|.
ASSSPRGGDTEAF
>TRBV5-6|TRBD1|.
ASEGDRGRYGYT
>TRBV28|.|.
ASSTGDSNQPQH
>TRBV29-1|.|.
SATPTFNPNTEAF
>TRBV2|.|few
ASGLGMDQPQH
>TRBV6-5|.|.
ATWGDYYGYT
>TRBV28|TRBD1|.
ASSPGQGSFYGYT
>TRBV5-6|.|.
ASSLASDLYNEQF
>TRBV29-1|TRBD1|.
SVGGQGAYEQY
>TRBV30|TRBD1|.
ASSSDRGREAF
>TRBV15|TRBD2|once
ATSRGVPAGVGNEQF
>TRBV24-1|.|.
ATSAGQNYGYT
>TRBV30|.|.
AWSRGGSYEQY
>TRBV6-4|.|once
ASLKVKEGVVVIFPLH